Below, 17 T cell receptor beta chains from the same sample are listed, as sequenced in a study of T cell responses to AZD1222 COVID-19 vaccine. Libraries were prepared by immunoSEQ multiplex PCR; TCRdb keeps only in-frame clonotypes and omits some of them. Of approximately 150,000 clones listed, about 89% are singletons. The sample in question was peripheral blood, obtained 28 days after the second AZD1222 dose. All receptors derive from an adult who received the AZD1222 COVID-19 vaccine.

The chain is built from TRBV7-9 and TRBJ1-5; D not certain. The CDR3 runs to 14 residues. The germline gives CDR1 SEHNR, CDR2 FQNEAQ (reference sequence). V lost 0 bases to trimming and J lost 2 bases, with 5 bases between them. The CDR3 here is CASSLAGGNQPQHF. In nucleotides, the CDR3 is TGTGCCAGCAGCTTAGCGGGAGGCAATCAGCCCCAGCATTTT.

The V and J genes are TRBV10-3 and TRBJ2-3, with D possibly being TRBD1 or TRBD2 (5 bases each). In germline, CDR1 is ENHRY, CDR2 SYGVKD. This CDR3 has 15 amino acids. Trimming cost V 9 bases and J 0 bases, with 16 bases left between them. The CDR3 loop is CAIGLLGDSTDTQYF. The DNA for the CDR3 is TGTGCCATTGGATTGTTGGGGGATAGCACAGATACGCAGTATTTT.

The chain has TRBV19 and TRBJ2-2; the D gene is possibly TRBD1 (6 bases). Germline-derived CDR1 and CDR2 are LNHDA and SQIVND (reference sequence). V was cut by 3 bases and J by 0 bases, with 8 bases left in between. The CDR3 runs 15 residues. In nucleotides, the CDR3 is TGTGCCAGTAGTATTACAGGGACGAACACCGGGGAGCTGTTTTTT. Amino acid sequence: CASSITGTNTGELFF. The full variable domain, its missing parts supplied by reference TRBV19 and TRBJ2-2, is DGGITQSPKYLFRKEGQNVTLSCEQNLNHDAMYWYRQDPGQGLRLIYYSQIVNDFQKGDIAEGYSVSREKKESFPLTVTSAQKNPTAFYLCASSITGTNTGELFFGEGSRLTVL.

The chain joins TRBV10-3 to TRBJ2-3; TRBD2 aligns across 11 bases. There are 15 residues in the CDR3. Germline CDR1 reads ENHRY; CDR2 reads SYGVKD. The ends lost 6 bases at V and 6 bases at J; junction bases unmatched: 8. CDR3 loop: CAIRGTSGGQDTQYF. CDR3 sequence (DNA): TGTGCCATCAGGGGAACTAGCGGGGGTCAGGATACGCAGTATTTT.

The rearrangement uses TRBV27 and TRBJ1-1, with D tentatively TRBD1 (6 bases). Germline loops: CDR1 MNHEY, CDR2 SMNVEV (reference sequence). V gave up 4 bases and J gave up 4 bases, with 19 bases separating them. The CDR3 length is 16 residues. This chain's CDR3 is CASSSPPQGFGTEAFF. The CDR3 DNA sequence: TGTGCCAGCAGTTCCCCGCCCCAGGGGTTTGGCACTGAAGCTTTCTTT.

This CDR3 reads CASSFEPGVGDSPLHF. The DNA of the CDR3 is TGTGCCAGCAGTTTTGAACCGGGGGTGGGGGATTCACCCCTCCACTTT. This chain joins TRBV6-5 and TRBJ1-6; tentative D call: TRBD1 (5 bases). Trimming shortened V by 4 bases and J by 8 bases, and 18 bases separated the two germline ends. Germline V gene sequence: CDR1 MNHEY, CDR2 SVGAGI. The CDR3 contains 16 residues.

The V call is TRBV6-2 or TRBV6-3, the J call TRBJ1-1; tentative D call: TRBD1 (6 bases). In germline, CDR1 is MNHEY, CDR2 SVGEGT. The CDR3 loop spans 20 amino acids. Between the trimmed V and J ends, which lost 0 bases and 3 bases, there was a span of 26 bases. The chain's CDR3 is CASSYSALFGGVSGDTEAFF. Written as DNA, the CDR3 is TGTGCCAGCAGTTACTCCGCGTTATTTGGGGGCGTATCAGGGGACACTGAAGCTTTCTTT.

V and J are TRBV9 and TRBJ2-7; no firm D call. The CDR3 contains 15 residues. The germline V and J ends were trimmed by 2 bases and 0 bases, with 12 bases remaining between them. Germline V gene lookup returns CDR1 SGDLS and CDR2 YYNGEE. CDR3 in DNA: TGTGCCAGCAGCGTTACAGCAGGTGTCTCCTACGAGCAGTACTTC. Its translation: CASSVTAGVSYEQYF.

This clone came up once. This chain connects TRBV2 to TRBJ2-1, with 12 positions matching TRBD2. Germline-derived CDR1 and CDR2 are SNHLY and FYNNEI. V lost 6 bases, J lost 2 bases, and 11 bases stayed unmatched. CDR3 length: 18 amino acids. CDR3 region: CASRTPATSGRTYNEQFF. In nucleotides, the CDR3 is TGTGCCAGCAGGACCCCCGCGACTAGCGGGAGAACCTACAATGAGCAGTTCTTC.

Details on this clone: The sample holds other DNA sequences that translate to the same CDR3. The chain carries TRBV10-2 and TRBJ2-1, with D maybe TRBD1 (6 bases). V dropped 8 bases and J dropped 7 bases, with 12 bases sitting between them. This CDR3 is 12 amino acids long. CDR1 is WSHSY, CDR2 SAAADI, per germline. CDR3 bases: TGCGCCAGCTCCAGAGGGGGAAATGAGCAGTTCTTC. Translation gives CASSRGGNEQFF.

The chain has TRBV7-3 and TRBJ2-5; TRBD2 matches 8 bases. Germline values: CDR1 SGHTA, CDR2 FQGTGA. Trimming at V came to 0 bases and at J to 2 bases, leaving 2 bases not matched to a gene. The CDR3 sequence is 15 residues long. The CDR3 here is CASSLTGLGQETQYF. The CDR3 region has the DNA TGTGCCAGCAGCTTAACGGGACTAGGTCAAGAGACCCAGTACTTC.

This chain joins TRBV28 and TRBJ1-3, with a weak D call TRBD1 (6 bases). The V gene lost 2 bases and the J gene lost 1 base, with 9 bases spanning the gap. Germline V gives CDR1 MDHEN, CDR2 SYDVKM. The CDR3 spans 15 residues. The CDR3 DNA is TGTGCCAGCAGTTTAGCGGGGACATCTGGAAACACCATATATTTT. It codes for CASSLAGTSGNTIYF.

The chain couples TRBV24-1 to TRBJ1-2; maybe TRBD1 (6 bases). CDR3 length: 15 residues. The ends were cut back, 1 base at V and 2 bases at J, with 10 bases in the middle. Germline V gene sequence: CDR1 KGHDR, CDR2 SFDVKD. The CDR3, as DNA: TGTGCCACCAGTGATTTTACAGGGAGCAACTATGGCTACACCTTC. Residues: CATSDFTGSNYGYTF.

The V gene is TRBV19, the J gene TRBJ1-5; tentative D call: TRBD1 (5 bases). Germline CDR1 reads LNHDA; CDR2 reads SQIVND (reference sequence). Trimming stripped 4 bases from V and 1 base from J, with 14 bases between. The CDR3 contains 16 residues. The CDR3 here is CASSRSGGLSNQPQHF. DNA of the CDR3: TGTGCCAGTAGTAGAAGCGGGGGATTAAGCAATCAGCCCCAGCATTTT.

The V gene is TRBV4-1, the J gene TRBJ1-2; perhaps TRBD1 as D (6 bases). The CDR3 covers 13 residues. The germline gives CDR1 MGHRA, CDR2 YSYEKL. V was trimmed by 0 bases and J by 7 bases, leaving 9 bases between them. The CDR3 bases are TGCGCCAGCAGCCAAGAACAGGGCCTTGGCTACACCTTC. Amino acids: CASSQEQGLGYTF.

V is TRBV27 and J is TRBJ2-6, with D unresolved. The CDR3 totals 15 residues. CDR1 and CDR2 (germline): MNHEY, SMNVEV (reference sequence). V lost 2 bases, J lost 4 bases, and 9 bases lay in between. CDR3 coding DNA: TGTGCCAGCAGTTTAGTGTTAGGAGGGGCCAACGTCCTGACTTTC. This sequence encodes CASSLVLGGANVLTF.

This clone occurred once. This CDR3 is also generated by other DNA sequences in the sample. V gene TRBV7-2 combines with J gene TRBJ1-2; the D gene is possibly TRBD1 (6 bases). The ends were cut back, 2 bases at V and 4 bases at J, with 11 bases in the middle. The length of the CDR3 is 14 residues. From germline, CDR1 is SGHTA and CDR2 FQGNSA. The CDR3 DNA reads as TGTGCCAGCAGCTTACAGGGAGGGGGCTATGGCTACACCTTC. It translates to CASSLQGGGYGYTF.